This T cell receptor (beta chain) was identified during a study of shared clonotypes between healthy human individuals. Study conclusions and caveats: Sequencing depth was expected to affect clonotype sharing among donors. Rarefaction demonstrated incomplete sorted-subset sequencing despite large depth.

Both subsets, CD45RA+ naive and CD45RA-negative memory, were split from the CD4+ cells. V gave up 0 bases and J gave up 0 bases, with 10 bases separating them. This CDR3 spans 16 amino acids. CDR1 SGHRS and CDR2 YFSETQ come from the germline V gene. As processed by the authors: Because ImmunoSEQ provided only junction sequences with no quality scores, the filtering differed. Generated by immunoSEQ multiplex PCR, the TCRdb table keeps only in-frame clones and is missing some. The V and J calls and clone size are taken from that table; D and trimming were inferred from the DNA. The sample has about 2,500,000 clones, just over 90% seen once. As regards this clone: Antigen specificity is unknown.

The chain links TRBV5-1 to TRBJ1-3; no reliable D call. Sequenced material: naive CD4+ T cells sorted from blood. This sample's subset: CD45RA+ positively selected. This sequence originates from a man younger than 30 in good health. This chain's CDR3 is CASSLEKTSSGNTIYF. DNA for the CDR3: TGCGCCAGCAGCTTGGAAAAAACTTCCTCTGGAAACACCATATATTTT.